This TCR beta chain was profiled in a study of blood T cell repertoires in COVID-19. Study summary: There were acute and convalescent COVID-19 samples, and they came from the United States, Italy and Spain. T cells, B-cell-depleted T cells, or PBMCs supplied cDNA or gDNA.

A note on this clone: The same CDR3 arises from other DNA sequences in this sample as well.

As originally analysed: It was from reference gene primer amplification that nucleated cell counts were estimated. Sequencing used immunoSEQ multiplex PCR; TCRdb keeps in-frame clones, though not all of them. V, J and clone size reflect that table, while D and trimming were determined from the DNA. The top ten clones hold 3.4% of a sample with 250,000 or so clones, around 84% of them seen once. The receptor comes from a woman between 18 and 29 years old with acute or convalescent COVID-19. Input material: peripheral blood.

The CDR3 DNA follows: TGTGCCAGCAGTTTGGGGACTAGCGGCTACGAGCAGTACTTC. Translating gives CASSLGTSGYEQYF. This chain links TRBV28 with TRBJ2-7; TRBD2 matches 11 bases. The CDR3 consists of 14 residues. The germline V gene has CDR1 MDHEN and CDR2 SYDVKM. Losses at the gene ends were 3 bases for V and 3 bases for J; bases not matched to a gene: 1. The full variable domain, its missing parts supplied by reference TRBV28 and TRBJ2-7, is DVKVTQSSRYLVKRTGEKVFLECVQDMDHENMFWYRQDPGLGLRLIYFSYDVKMKEKGDIPEGYSVSREKKERFSLILESASTNQTSMYLCASSLGTSGYEQYFGPGTRLTVT.